This is a list of T cell receptor beta chains from one sample in a study of blood T cell repertoires in COVID-19. TCRdb's table, derived via immunoSEQ multiplex PCR, lists solely in-frame clones and lacks some. The profile shows roughly 400,000 clones, 87% of them singletons. Sequences were obtained from PBMCs or T cells enriched from blood (not recorded which). The receptors here all came from a woman between 45 and 65 years old who had recovered from COVID-19. Both conserved end residues are part of each CDR3. A D gene is named only where the DNA matches it firmly. Where a row states a size, it is once, few, many or the class of an expanded clone; other rows omit it.

V gene: TRBV21-1; D gene: .; clone size: .; J gene: TRBJ2-7; CDR3 protein: CASKGALYEQYF; CDR3 DNA: TGTGCCAGCAAGGGGGCCCTCTACGAGCAGTACTTC
V gene: TRBV15; D gene: .; clone size: .; J gene: TRBJ2-7; CDR3 protein: CATSRDVQDYEQYF; CDR3 DNA: TGTGCCACCAGCAGAGATGTTCAGGACTACGAGCAGTACTTC
V gene: TRBV28; D gene: .; clone size: .; J gene: TRBJ1-1; CDR3 protein: CASKTGTTNTEAFF; CDR3 DNA: TGTGCCAGCAAAACCGGGACAACAAACACTGAAGCTTTCTTT
V gene: TRBV21-1; D gene: .; clone size: .; J gene: TRBJ2-7; CDR3 protein: CASSKSGLSYEQYF; CDR3 DNA: TGTGCCAGCAGCAAATCTGGACTCTCCTACGAGCAGTACTTC
V gene: TRBV7-2; D gene: .; clone size: .; J gene: TRBJ2-7; CDR3 protein: CASSSPSGRGEQYF; CDR3 DNA: TGTGCCAGCAGCTCCCCCTCGGGGCGGGGAGAGCAGTACTTC
V gene: TRBV28; D gene: TRBD1; clone size: .; J gene: TRBJ1-1; CDR3 protein: CASRGQGTSAEAFF; CDR3 DNA: TGTGCCAGCAGGGGACAGGGTACTTCTGCTGAAGCTTTCTTT
V gene: TRBV6-4; D gene: .; clone size: .; J gene: TRBJ1-1; CDR3 protein: CASSVSVMNTEAFF; CDR3 DNA: TGTGCCAGCAGTGTATCAGTGATGAACACTGAAGCTTTCTTT
V gene: TRBV7-2; D gene: .; clone size: .; J gene: TRBJ1-3; CDR3 protein: CASRPPRATDSGGNTIYF; CDR3 DNA: TGTGCCAGCAGACCACCAAGGGCGACGGACTCGGGAGGAAACACCATATATTTT
V gene: TRBV7-3; D gene: .; clone size: once; J gene: TRBJ2-1; CDR3 protein: CASSLNGGHNEQFF; CDR3 DNA: TGTGCCAGCAGCTTAAACGGGGGGCACAATGAGCAGTTCTTC
V gene: TRBV5-5; D gene: .; clone size: .; J gene: TRBJ1-5; CDR3 protein: CASSPTEFNQPQHF; CDR3 DNA: TGTGCCAGCAGCCCGACAGAATTTAATCAGCCCCAGCATTTT
V gene: TRBV4-2; D gene: TRBD1; clone size: .; J gene: TRBJ2-5; CDR3 protein: CASSVGQGYSETQYF; CDR3 DNA: TGTGCCAGCAGCGTCGGACAGGGGTATTCAGAGACCCAGTACTTC
V gene: TRBV13; D gene: TRBD2; clone size: .; J gene: TRBJ2-5; CDR3 protein: CASSFGLAGARIETQYF; CDR3 DNA: TGTGCCAGCAGCTTCGGACTAGCGGGGGCCCGTATAGAGACCCAGTACTTC
V gene: TRBV7-2; D gene: .; clone size: .; J gene: TRBJ2-2; CDR3 protein: CASSPTNTGELFF; CDR3 DNA: TGTGCCAGCAGCCCGACTAACACCGGGGAGCTGTTTTTT
V gene: TRBV5-6; D gene: .; clone size: .; J gene: TRBJ1-1; CDR3 protein: CASSLDRGIGAFF; CDR3 DNA: TGTGCCAGCAGCCTGGACCGGGGGATAGGGGCTTTCTTT
V gene: TRBV11-2; D gene: .; clone size: .; J gene: TRBJ1-5; CDR3 protein: CASQRGMGNQPQHF; CDR3 DNA: TGTGCCAGCCAAAGGGGCATGGGCAATCAGCCCCAGCATTTT
V gene: TRBV7-9; D gene: .; clone size: .; J gene: TRBJ2-5; CDR3 protein: CAGSRGARETQYF; CDR3 DNA: TGTGCCGGGAGTCGGGGGGCGCGGGAGACCCAGTACTTC
V gene: TRBV30; D gene: .; clone size: .; J gene: TRBJ1-5; CDR3 protein: CAWSPSGTDDDQPQHF; CDR3 DNA: TGTGCCTGGAGCCCCTCCGGGACTGACGATGATCAGCCCCAGCATTTT
V gene: TRBV11-2; D gene: .; clone size: .; J gene: TRBJ1-3; CDR3 protein: CASSLTDRLSSGNTIYF; CDR3 DNA: TGTGCCAGCAGCTTAACGGACAGACTAAGCTCTGGAAACACCATATATTTT
V gene: TRBV4-3; D gene: .; clone size: .; J gene: TRBJ2-7; CDR3 protein: CASSPEGTASSYEQYF; CDR3 DNA: TGCGCCAGCAGCCCCGAAGGGACTGCGAGCTCCTACGAGCAGTACTTC
V gene: TRBV3-1/TRBV3-2; D gene: .; clone size: .; J gene: TRBJ2-7; CDR3 protein: CASSQKEDRNYEQYF; CDR3 DNA: TGTGCCAGCAGCCAAAAAGAGGACAGAAACTACGAGCAGTACTTC
V gene: TRBV2; D gene: TRBD1; clone size: .; J gene: TRBJ1-4; CDR3 protein: CASRGQPNEKLFF; CDR3 DNA: TGTGCCAGCAGGGGACAGCCTAATGAAAAACTGTTTTTT
V gene: TRBV7-2; D gene: .; clone size: .; J gene: TRBJ2-3; CDR3 protein: CASSLVRRREGTQYF; CDR3 DNA: TGTGCCAGCAGCTTAGTCCGGAGGCGCGAGGGTACGCAGTATTTT
V gene: TRBV7-3; D gene: .; clone size: .; J gene: TRBJ2-1; CDR3 protein: CASSLFQGWSYNEQFF; CDR3 DNA: TGTGCCAGCAGCTTATTCCAGGGTTGGTCCTACAATGAGCAGTTCTTC
V gene: TRBV12-3/TRBV12-4; D gene: .; clone size: .; J gene: TRBJ2-5; CDR3 protein: CASRRGAVETQYF; CDR3 DNA: TGTGCCAGCAGACGGGGTGCGGTAGAGACCCAGTACTTC
V gene: TRBV29-1; D gene: TRBD1; clone size: few; J gene: TRBJ1-2; CDR3 protein: CSGLRGPGGYTF; CDR3 DNA: TGCAGCGGGCTCAGGGGGCCGGGTGGCTACACCTTC
V gene: TRBV27; D gene: .; clone size: .; J gene: TRBJ1-1; CDR3 protein: CASMGPNTEAFF; CDR3 DNA: TGTGCCAGCATGGGGCCGAACACTGAAGCTTTCTTT
V gene: TRBV7-2; D gene: TRBD2; clone size: .; J gene: TRBJ2-7; CDR3 protein: CASSEASGSNEQYF; CDR3 DNA: TGTGCCAGCAGCGAGGCTAGCGGGAGCAACGAGCAGTACTTC
V gene: TRBV10-2; D gene: .; clone size: once; J gene: TRBJ2-2; CDR3 protein: CASSDSRIAGELFF; CDR3 DNA: TGCGCCAGCAGTGATTCCAGGATCGCCGGGGAGCTGTTTTTT
V gene: TRBV28; D gene: .; clone size: .; J gene: TRBJ1-1; CDR3 protein: CASILGGMSFVTEAFF; CDR3 DNA: TGTGCCAGCATCCTGGGGGGGATGTCTTTCGTCACTGAAGCTTTCTTT
V gene: TRBV11-2; D gene: TRBD1; clone size: .; J gene: TRBJ1-4; CDR3 protein: CASSSTGYRGNEKLFF; CDR3 DNA: TGTGCCAGCAGCTCGACAGGGTATCGGGGGAATGAAAAACTGTTTTTT
V gene: TRBV3-1/TRBV3-2; D gene: TRBD2; clone size: .; J gene: TRBJ2-3; CDR3 protein: CASSQAGLVADTQYF; CDR3 DNA: TGTGCCAGCAGCCAGGCGGGACTAGTGGCAGATACGCAGTATTTT
V gene: TRBV5-1; D gene: .; clone size: .; J gene: TRBJ2-7; CDR3 protein: CASSLVRGEQYF; CDR3 DNA: TGCGCCAGCAGCTTGGTACGGGGCGAGCAGTACTTC
V gene: TRBV28; D gene: TRBD2; clone size: once; J gene: TRBJ2-2; CDR3 protein: CASRPPASGTGELFF; CDR3 DNA: TGTGCCAGCAGACCCCCGGCTAGCGGGACCGGGGAGCTGTTTTTT
V gene: TRBV10-3; D gene: .; clone size: .; J gene: TRBJ1-3; CDR3 protein: CAISPGQKDTIYF; CDR3 DNA: TGTGCCATCAGCCCTGGACAGAAGGACACCATATATTTT
V gene: TRBV4-2; D gene: TRBD1; clone size: .; J gene: TRBJ1-3; CDR3 protein: CASSQKSGGHSGNTIYF; CDR3 DNA: TGTGCCAGCAGCCAAAAGTCAGGGGGGCACTCTGGAAACACCATATATTTT
V gene: TRBV7-8; D gene: .; clone size: .; J gene: TRBJ1-5; CDR3 protein: CASSLARLNQPQHF; CDR3 DNA: TGTGCCAGCAGCTTAGCCCGTCTCAATCAGCCCCAGCATTTT
V gene: TRBV6-5; D gene: .; clone size: .; J gene: TRBJ2-7; CDR3 protein: CASSYSEGLYEQYF; CDR3 DNA: TGTGCCAGCAGTTACTCGGAGGGACTCTACGAGCAGTACTTC
V gene: TRBV4-1; D gene: TRBD1; clone size: .; J gene: TRBJ1-1; CDR3 protein: CASSQDWDRGGTEAFF; CDR3 DNA: TGCGCCAGCAGCCAAGACTGGGACAGGGGGGGCACTGAAGCTTTCTTT
V gene: TRBV27; D gene: .; clone size: .; J gene: TRBJ2-1; CDR3 protein: CASGPLGGATYNEQFF; CDR3 DNA: TGTGCCAGCGGCCCCTTGGGCGGGGCAACCTACAATGAGCAGTTCTTC
V gene: TRBV5-5; D gene: .; clone size: .; J gene: TRBJ1-2; CDR3 protein: CASSFGGTNYGYTF; CDR3 DNA: TGTGCCAGCAGCTTCGGGGGGACTAACTATGGCTACACCTTC
V gene: TRBV6-5; D gene: .; clone size: .; J gene: TRBJ2-3; CDR3 protein: CGITPNSLDTQYF; CDR3 DNA: TGTGGTATAACCCCGAACTCCTTAGATACGCAGTATTTT
V gene: TRBV5-1; D gene: .; clone size: once; J gene: TRBJ1-3; CDR3 protein: CASSSPQGSSGNTIYF; CDR3 DNA: TGCGCCAGCAGCTCCCCTCAGGGATCCTCTGGAAACACCATATATTTT
V gene: TRBV5-1; D gene: .; clone size: once; J gene: TRBJ1-1; CDR3 protein: CASSLRTANTEAFF; CDR3 DNA: TGCGCCAGCAGCCTACGGACAGCGAACACTGAAGCTTTCTTT
V gene: TRBV27; D gene: TRBD1; clone size: .; J gene: TRBJ2-7; CDR3 protein: CASTPKQGAYYEQYF; CDR3 DNA: TGTGCCAGCACCCCCAAACAGGGGGCCTACTACGAGCAGTACTTC
V gene: TRBV27; D gene: TRBD2; clone size: .; J gene: TRBJ2-2; CDR3 protein: CASSLYALLGSGVTGELFF; CDR3 DNA: TGTGCCAGCAGTTTATACGCACTCCTTGGTAGCGGGGTAACCGGGGAGCTGTTTTTT
V gene: TRBV2; D gene: .; clone size: .; J gene: TRBJ2-2; CDR3 protein: CASSLENTGELFF; CDR3 DNA: TGTGCCAGCAGTCTAGAGAACACCGGGGAGCTGTTTTTT
V gene: TRBV4-3; D gene: .; clone size: .; J gene: TRBJ1-2; CDR3 protein: CASSQETQDDGYTF; CDR3 DNA: TGCGCCAGCAGCCAAGAAACACAGGATGATGGCTACACCTTC
V gene: TRBV6-5; D gene: .; clone size: few; J gene: TRBJ1-6; CDR3 protein: CASRPSDRWGSPLHF; CDR3 DNA: TGTGCCAGCAGACCCTCAGACAGGTGGGGTTCACCCCTCCACTTT
V gene: TRBV5-1; D gene: TRBD2; clone size: .; J gene: TRBJ2-1; CDR3 protein: CASSPLSGGDNNEQFF; CDR3 DNA: TGCGCCAGCAGCCCACTTAGCGGGGGGGACAACAATGAGCAGTTCTTC
V gene: TRBV7-2; D gene: .; clone size: .; J gene: TRBJ1-5; CDR3 protein: CASSLQVNQPQHF; CDR3 DNA: TGTGCCAGCAGCCTACAGGTTAATCAGCCCCAGCATTTT
V gene: TRBV3-1/TRBV3-2; D gene: .; clone size: .; J gene: TRBJ1-3; CDR3 protein: CASSQDQNSGNTIYF; CDR3 DNA: TGTGCCAGCAGCCAAGATCAGAACTCTGGAAACACCATATATTTT
V gene: TRBV10-3; D gene: .; clone size: few; J gene: TRBJ1-2; CDR3 protein: CAISQTHGYTF; CDR3 DNA: TGTGCCATCAGCCAGACACACGGCTACACCTTC
V gene: TRBV4-1; D gene: .; clone size: once; J gene: TRBJ1-5; CDR3 protein: CASSQGLVGQPQHF; CDR3 DNA: TGCGCCAGCAGCCAAGGCCTCGTCGGTCAGCCCCAGCATTTT
V gene: TRBV12-3/TRBV12-4; D gene: .; clone size: few; J gene: TRBJ1-1; CDR3 protein: CASSLREGTEAFF; CDR3 DNA: TGTGCCAGCAGTTTAAGGGAGGGAACTGAAGCTTTCTTT
V gene: TRBV9; D gene: TRBD2; clone size: .; J gene: TRBJ2-5; CDR3 protein: CASSVASGGANRQETQYF; CDR3 DNA: TGTGCCAGCAGCGTAGCTAGCGGGGGGGCCAATAGACAAGAGACCCAGTACTTC
V gene: TRBV6-5; D gene: TRBD1; clone size: .; J gene: TRBJ2-7; CDR3 protein: CASSNDRGHTYEQYF; CDR3 DNA: TGTGCCAGCAGCAACGACAGGGGCCACACCTACGAGCAGTACTTC
V gene: TRBV4-1; D gene: .; clone size: .; J gene: TRBJ2-1; CDR3 protein: CASSQGSLREEQFF; CDR3 DNA: TGCGCCAGCAGCCAAGGTAGCCTCCGAGAGGAGCAGTTCTTC
V gene: TRBV7-9; D gene: .; clone size: .; J gene: TRBJ2-7; CDR3 protein: CASSPHDGVFLSSYEQYF; CDR3 DNA: TGTGCCAGCAGCCCCCATGACGGGGTATTCCTCTCATCCTACGAGCAGTACTTC
V gene: TRBV13; D gene: TRBD1; clone size: .; J gene: TRBJ1-6; CDR3 protein: CASSRDRGYGAGGALHF; CDR3 DNA: TGTGCCAGCTCCCGGGACAGGGGATATGGGGCTGGAGGGGCCCTCCACTTT
V gene: TRBV7-2; D gene: TRBD2; clone size: .; J gene: TRBJ2-3; CDR3 protein: CASSLALGSGEDTQYF; CDR3 DNA: TGTGCCAGCAGCTTAGCGTTGGGTAGCGGGGAAGATACGCAGTATTTT